This entry lists 2 T cell receptor beta chains sequenced from one sample in a study of blood T cell repertoires in COVID-19 (dated by TCRdb to about 2020). The library was produced with the immunoSEQ multiplex PCR assay. TCRdb retrieved this table from immuneACCESS and kept in-frame rearrangements only. Not all clones are present; in checked studies, unresolved V genes account for under half, and no reason is known for the remainder. The sample contains under 550,000 clones, around 90% of them found a single time. Roughly 0.78% of the sample lies in the top ten. Sample: peripheral blood. These receptors came from a man in his late teens or twenties with COVID-19, enrolled during active disease.

The V gene is TRBV7-9, the J gene TRBJ2-7; no firm D call. V was pared by 4 bases and J by 3 bases, with 16 bases between. The germline V gene has CDR1 SEHNR and CDR2 FQNEAQ (reference sequence). This CDR3 comprises 15 residues. DNA for the CDR3: TGTGCCAGCAGCTCTTTGGATCGGGTGGGCTACGAGCAGTACTTC. This encodes CASSSLDRVGYEQYF.

This clone has only a few counts. The chain employs TRBV4-1 and TRBJ1-5; D gene ambiguous. V was cut by 4 bases and J by 4 bases, with 11 bases left in between. Germline V gives CDR1 MGHRA, CDR2 YSYEKL. The CDR3 consists of 14 residues. The CDR3 DNA follows: TGCGCCAGCAGCCCGCTCGGGATTAATCAGCCCCAGCATTTT. Residues: CASSPLGINQPQHF.